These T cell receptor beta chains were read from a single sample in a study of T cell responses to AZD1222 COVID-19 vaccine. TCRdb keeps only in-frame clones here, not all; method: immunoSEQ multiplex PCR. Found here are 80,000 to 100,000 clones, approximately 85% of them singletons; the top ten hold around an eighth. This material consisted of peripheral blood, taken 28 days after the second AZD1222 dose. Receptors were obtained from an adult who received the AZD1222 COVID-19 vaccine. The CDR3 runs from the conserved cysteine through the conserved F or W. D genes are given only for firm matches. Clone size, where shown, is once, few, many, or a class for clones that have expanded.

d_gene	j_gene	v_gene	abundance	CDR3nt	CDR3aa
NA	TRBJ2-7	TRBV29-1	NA	TGCAGCGTTGAAGGAAAACCTAGGGGAAGCTCCTACGAGCAGTACTTC	CSVEGKPRGSSYEQYF
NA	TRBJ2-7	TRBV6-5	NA	TGTGCCAGCAGGGCCGGGGCCGAGCAGTACTTC	CASRAGAEQYF
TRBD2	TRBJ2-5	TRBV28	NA	TGTGCCAGCTTTAGCGGGAGGGCTACAGGGGAGACCCAGTACTTC	CASFSGRATGETQYF
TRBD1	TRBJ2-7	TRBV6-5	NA	TGTGCCAGCAGTTTCAGCGGTCAGGGGGCTCGCGAGCAGTACTTC	CASSFSGQGAREQYF
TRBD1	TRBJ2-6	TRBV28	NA	TGTGCCAGCAGCCCCGACAGGGCAAGCTCTGGGGCCAACGTCCTGACTTTC	CASSPDRASSGANVLTF
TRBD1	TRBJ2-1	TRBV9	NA	TGTGCCAGCGGACGCGGGACAGGGGACGGAAATGAGCAGTTCTTC	CASGRGTGDGNEQFF
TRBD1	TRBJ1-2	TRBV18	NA	TGTGCCAGCTCATCGGGACAGGGAGACTATGGCTACACCTTC	CASSSGQGDYGYTF
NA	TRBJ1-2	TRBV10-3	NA	TGTGCCATCAGTCAGGACCCTAGCTATGGCTACACCTTC	CAISQDPSYGYTF
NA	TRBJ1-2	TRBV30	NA	TGTGCCTGGAGTGTCGACTTCAGTGGGGGCTACACCTTC	CAWSVDFSGGYTF
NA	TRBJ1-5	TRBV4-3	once	TGCGCCAGCAGCCAGGCCCTAGGAGGGCAGCCCCAGCATTTT	CASSQALGGQPQHF
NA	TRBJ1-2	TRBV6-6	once	TGTGCCAGCTCTACAGAACGAGGCTACACCTTC	CASSTERGYTF
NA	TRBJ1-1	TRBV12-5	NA	TGTGCTAGTGGTTTGTACCCGAACACTGAAGCTTTCTTT	CASGLYPNTEAFF
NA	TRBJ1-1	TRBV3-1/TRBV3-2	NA	TGTGCCAGCAGCTTTTCACCGGGGAGGAGCACTGAAGCTTTCTTT	CASSFSPGRSTEAFF
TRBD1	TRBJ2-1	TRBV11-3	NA	TGTGCCAGCAGCTTCCGGGACAGCAGCTCCTACAATGAGCAGTTCTTC	CASSFRDSSSYNEQFF
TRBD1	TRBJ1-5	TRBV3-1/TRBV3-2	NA	TGTGCCAGCAGCCTAACCGGGACAGGAGGCCAGCCCCAGCATTTT	CASSLTGTGGQPQHF
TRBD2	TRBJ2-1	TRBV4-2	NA	TGTGCCAGCAGCCAAGAGGTAGCGGGGGCCTACAATGAGCAGTTCTTC	CASSQEVAGAYNEQFF
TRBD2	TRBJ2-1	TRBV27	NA	TGTGCCAGCAGTTTGTTGGCTAGCGGGGGACTGAATGAGCAGTTCTTC	CASSLLASGGLNEQFF
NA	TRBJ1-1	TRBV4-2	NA	TGTGCCAGCAGCGGGGTGGGGGAAGCTTTCTTT	CASSGVGEAFF